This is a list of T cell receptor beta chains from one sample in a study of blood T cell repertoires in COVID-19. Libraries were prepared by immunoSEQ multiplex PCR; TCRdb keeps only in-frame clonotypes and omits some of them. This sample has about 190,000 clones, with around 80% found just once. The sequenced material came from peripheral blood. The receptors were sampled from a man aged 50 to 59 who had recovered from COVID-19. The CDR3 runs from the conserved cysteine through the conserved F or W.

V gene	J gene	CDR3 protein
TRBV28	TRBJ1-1	CASRERQGNTEAFF
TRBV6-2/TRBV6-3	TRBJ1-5	CASSSNRGHQPQHF
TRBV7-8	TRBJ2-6	CASSKPGLDLSGANVLTF
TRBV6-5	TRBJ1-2	CASSRRGTDYGYTF
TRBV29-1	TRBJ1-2	CSVIQTPKPGQIPYGYTF
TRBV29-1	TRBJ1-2	CSVGQGLDYGYTF
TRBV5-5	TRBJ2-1	CASSLRDSYNEQFF
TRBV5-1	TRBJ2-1	CASSLQPGLVNEQFF
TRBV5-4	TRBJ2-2	CASSLGSEHTGELFF
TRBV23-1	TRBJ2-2	CASSQCSYGTGSTGELFF
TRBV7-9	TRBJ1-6	CASSLKGAGSPLHF
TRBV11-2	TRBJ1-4	CASRLGRGGVNEKLFF
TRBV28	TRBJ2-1	CASRVAGGWNEQFF
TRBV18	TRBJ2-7	CASSPQAGGSLEQYF
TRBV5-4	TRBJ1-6	CASSLEQGSSPLHF
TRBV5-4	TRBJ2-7	CASSSHGGTGGGLEQYF
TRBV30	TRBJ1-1	CAWSETGGSEAFF
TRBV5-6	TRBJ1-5	CASSLGGTGTQPQHF
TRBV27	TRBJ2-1	CASHTRNRESNEQFF
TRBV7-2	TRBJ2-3	CASSLGLEVDTQYF
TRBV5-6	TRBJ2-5	CASSQLGTSGTVQETQYF
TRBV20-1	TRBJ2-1	CSAGTGFEQFF
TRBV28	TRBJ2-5	CASSFQNGETQYF
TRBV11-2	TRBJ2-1	CASRLGQGQGYNEQFF
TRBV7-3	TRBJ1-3	CASSEGTGGTNTIYF
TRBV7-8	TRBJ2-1	CASSPLAGGGHEQFF
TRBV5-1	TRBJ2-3	CASSQQTGGSDTQYF
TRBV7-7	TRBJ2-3	CASSSSSIRDTQYF
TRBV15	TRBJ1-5	CATSRGDFQPQHF
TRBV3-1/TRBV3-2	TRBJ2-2	CASSIANTGELFF
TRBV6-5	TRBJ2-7	CASKPRQESYEQYF
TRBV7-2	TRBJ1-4	CASSLVQGAAGNEKLFF
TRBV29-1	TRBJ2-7	CSVGTDIGYEQYF
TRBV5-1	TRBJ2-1	CASSLDAGLGLEQFF
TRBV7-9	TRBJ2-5	CASSLRTLSRGTQYF
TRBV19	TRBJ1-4	CASSRQGKNEKLFF
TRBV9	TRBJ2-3	CASSVGRGGWTDTQYF
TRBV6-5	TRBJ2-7	CASGNRGLVYEQYF
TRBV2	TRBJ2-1	CASTPLAGPHEQFF
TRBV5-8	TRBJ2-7	CASSRDRGYEQYF
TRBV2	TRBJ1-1	CASSERGTEAFF
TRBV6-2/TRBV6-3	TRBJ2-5	CASSYPVRGAEETQYF
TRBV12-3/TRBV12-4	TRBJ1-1	CASSQRGEAFF
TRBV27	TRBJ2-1	CASSSDSSYNEQFF
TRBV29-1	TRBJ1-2	CSVEDQSGGYTF
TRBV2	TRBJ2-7	CASIVRDRGFYEQYF
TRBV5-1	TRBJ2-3	CASSLNSPGQGTDTQYF
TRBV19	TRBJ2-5	CACSDRGLQETQYF
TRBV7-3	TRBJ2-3	CASSSRTSGRADWSTDTQYF
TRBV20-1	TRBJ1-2	CSASDYGYTF
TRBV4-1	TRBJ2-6	CASSQEPGTGSGANVLTF
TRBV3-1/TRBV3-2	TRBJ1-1	CASSPRTTGMNTEAFF
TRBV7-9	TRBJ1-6	CASSFLFGGSPLHF
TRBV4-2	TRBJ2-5	CASSQGGGETQYF
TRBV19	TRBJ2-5	CASNSGQHQETQYF
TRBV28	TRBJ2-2	CASTKGIAGAVTGELFF
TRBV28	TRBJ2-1	CASSPGTGVGSEQFF
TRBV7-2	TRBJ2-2	CASSLALQREGSGTGELFF